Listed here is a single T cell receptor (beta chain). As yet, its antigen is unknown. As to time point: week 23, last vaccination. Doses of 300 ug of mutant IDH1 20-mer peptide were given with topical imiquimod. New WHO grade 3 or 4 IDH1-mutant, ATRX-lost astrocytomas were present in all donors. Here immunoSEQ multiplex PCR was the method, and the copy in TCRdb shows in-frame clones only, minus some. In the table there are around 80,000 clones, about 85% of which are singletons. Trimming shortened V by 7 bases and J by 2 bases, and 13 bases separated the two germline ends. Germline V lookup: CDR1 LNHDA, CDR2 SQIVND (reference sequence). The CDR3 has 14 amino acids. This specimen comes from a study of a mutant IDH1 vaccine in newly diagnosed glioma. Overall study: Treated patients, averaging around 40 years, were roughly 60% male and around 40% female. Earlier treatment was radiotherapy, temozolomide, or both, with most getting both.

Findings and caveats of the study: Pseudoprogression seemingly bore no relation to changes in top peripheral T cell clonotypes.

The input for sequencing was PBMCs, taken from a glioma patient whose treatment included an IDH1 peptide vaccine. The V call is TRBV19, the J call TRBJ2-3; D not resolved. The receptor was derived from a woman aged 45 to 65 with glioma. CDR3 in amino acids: CASTMVLNTDTQYF. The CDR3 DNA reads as TGTGCCAGTACCATGGTTCTAAACACAGATACGCAGTATTTT.